The 16 T cell receptor beta chains below come from one sample, sequenced in a study of T cell responses to AZD1222 COVID-19 vaccine. Sequencing was performed with immunoSEQ multiplex PCR; in TCRdb, only in-frame clones are kept and a portion is missing. The repertoire has about 120,000 clones, 86% of them found once; the top ten carry less than 3.5%. The sequencing here drew on peripheral blood, taken 28 days after the second AZD1222 dose. The receptors were gathered from an adult who received the AZD1222 COVID-19 vaccine.

The gene calls are TRBV2 and TRBJ1-3; tentative D call: TRBD1 (5 bases). Trimming stripped 6 bases from V and 1 base from J, with 13 bases between. Germline-derived CDR1 and CDR2 are SNHLY and FYNNEI. This CDR3 is built from 15 residues. CDR3 sequence reads: CASSPSTGSGNTIYF. CDR3 sequence (DNA): TGTGCCAGCAGCCCAAGTACAGGTTCTGGAAACACCATATATTTT.

CDR3 bases: TGTGCCAGTAATCCTCTCAGGGAGCGCAATCAGCCCCAGCATTTT. Protein sequence: CASNPLRERNQPQHF. V and J are TRBV19 and TRBJ1-5, with D tentatively TRBD1 (5 bases). Germline lookup yields CDR1 LNHDA and CDR2 SQIVND (reference sequence). V gave up 7 bases and J gave up 2 bases, with 15 bases separating them. This CDR3 comprises 15 residues.

The rearrangement uses TRBV25-1 and TRBJ2-3; 8 nucleotides match TRBD1. The J segment lost 3 bases and the V segment lost 8 bases, leaving 10 bases of the junction unmatched. The CDR3 contains 15 residues. CDR1 is MGHDK and CDR2 is SYGVNS in the germline V gene. The CDR3 DNA follows: TGTGCCAGCTCTGACAGGGGACACTCGACAGATACGCAGTATTTT. Residues: CASSDRGHSTDTQYF.

This chain joins TRBV6-5 and TRBJ2-3, with a tentative D call TRBD2 (6 bases). Germline V gives CDR1 MNHEY, CDR2 SVGAGI. Trimming took 0 bases from V and 3 from J, leaving 10 bases between them. The CDR3 is 15 amino acids. In nucleotides, the CDR3 is TGTGCCAGCAGTTACTCGCGGGGTGGAACAGATACGCAGTATTTT. Protein product: CASSYSRGGTDTQYF.

This clone appeared a single time. The gene calls are TRBV28 and TRBJ1-2, with D tentatively TRBD1 (5 bases). Germline V gene lookup returns CDR1 MDHEN and CDR2 SYDVKM. V lost 8 bases and J lost 5, with 9 bases in between. CDR3 size: 11 residues. CDR3 coding DNA: TGTGCCAGCGCTACAGGATATGGCTACACCTTC. Its translation: CASATGYGYTF.

This clone was seen once. This chain joins TRBV11-3 and TRBJ2-1; the match to TRBD2 covers 7 bases. Germline V lookup: CDR1 SGHNT, CDR2 YENEEA. The CDR3 length is 17 residues. Trimming at V came to 0 bases and at J to 4 bases, leaving 9 bases not matched to a gene. CDR3 amino acids: CASSLDSPSGIYNEQFF. The CDR3 bases are TGTGCCAGCAGCTTAGACTCCCCTAGCGGAATATACAATGAGCAGTTCTTC. The variable domain in full, with the rest retrieved from reference TRBV11-3 and TRBJ2-1, is EAGVVQSPRYKIIEKKQPVAFWCNPISGHNTLYWYLQNLGQGPELLIRYENEEAVDDSQLPKDRFSAERLKGVDSTLKIQPAELGDSAVYLCASSLDSPSGIYNEQFFGPGTRLTVL.

With respect to this clone: The junction does not match germline at one end; this may be a read error. The chain joins TRBV2 to TRBJ2-4, with a tentative D call TRBD2 (6 bases). The CDR3 spans 14 residues. Germline CDR1 reads SNHLY; CDR2 reads FYNNEI. The CDR3 coding sequence is TGTGCCAGCAGCAGGGACTCAGCCGAAAACATTCAGTACTTC. It translates to CASSRDSAENIQYF.

V is TRBV7-9 and J is TRBJ2-7; no definite D call. Germline CDR1 reads SEHNR; CDR2 reads FQNEAQ (reference sequence). The CDR3 spans 13 residues. Deletions cut 5 bases from V and 2 bases from J, with 10 bases between. CDR3 DNA sequence: TGTGCCAGCAGCCCGGGTACCCCCTACGAGCAGTACTTC. Its protein product is CASSPGTPYEQYF.

The CDR3 nucleotides read TGTGCCAGCTCACAGGGGTCCTCCTACGAGCAGTACTTC. Protein: CASSQGSSYEQYF. The chain joins TRBV18 to TRBJ2-7; maybe TRBD1 (5 bases). The V gene lost 4 bases and the J gene lost 0 bases, with 7 bases spanning the gap. CDR3 length: 13 residues. In germline, CDR1 is KGHSH, CDR2 LQKENI. Based on the CDR3 plus reference TRBV18 and TRBJ2-7, the full variable domain is NAGVMQNPRHLVRRRGQEARLRCSPMKGHSHVYWYRQLPEEGLKFMVYLQKENIIDESGMPKERFSAEFPKEGPSILRIQQVVRGDSAAYFCASSQGSSYEQYFGPGTRLTVT.

There are a few counts of this clone. This chain links TRBV4-3 with TRBJ2-1; possible D gene TRBD1, 6 bases. CDR1 and CDR2 (germline): LGHNA, YSLEER. V dropped 5 bases and J dropped 1 base, with 9 bases sitting between them. CDR3 length equals 14 residues. The CDR3 is CASSAGQSYNEQFF. The CDR3 bases are TGCGCCAGCAGCGCCGGACAGTCCTACAATGAGCAGTTCTTC.

This clone is a singleton in its sample. The CDR3 DNA follows: TGTGCCGACGTTGAGACCCAGTACTTC. Translation: CADVETQYF. This chain uses TRBV7-6 with TRBJ2-5, with D uncertain. The germline V gene has CDR1 SGHVS and CDR2 FNYEAQ. This CDR3 comprises 9 residues. The V end was cut by 11 bases, the J end by 5 bases, with 6 bases between.

The chain has TRBV10-3 and TRBJ1-1, with TRBD1 matching 7 bases. Germline values: CDR1 ENHRY, CDR2 SYGVKD. The ends lost 6 bases at V and 3 bases at J; junction bases unmatched: 7. The CDR3 is made up of 14 amino acids. The CDR3 bases are TGTGCCATCAGGCCTACAGGGGAGGACACTGAAGCTTTCTTT. It specifies CAIRPTGEDTEAFF.

The chain is built from TRBV21-1 and TRBJ2-2; the D segment call TRBD1 is taken from the table without a DNA check. TRBV21-1 is a recognized pseudogene. The CDR3 spans 15 residues. CDR3 sequence (DNA): TGTGCCAGCAGCAAAGGCAGTGGGAACACCGGGGAGCTGTTTTTT. Translation: CASSKGSGNTGELFF.

The chain is built from TRBV12-5 and TRBJ2-4; 8 nucleotides match TRBD1. CDR3 length: 19 amino acids. V dropped 1 base and J dropped 1; count of bases not matched to a gene: 12. Germline CDR1 and CDR2: LGHNT and FRNRAP. CDR3 nucleotide sequence: TGTGCTAGTGGTTTGGCCGGACAGGGAACGGCCGGGGCCAAAAACATTCAGTACTTC. Amino acid sequence: CASGLAGQGTAGAKNIQYF. Based on the CDR3 plus reference TRBV12-5 and TRBJ2-4, the full variable domain is DARVTQTPRHKVTEMGQEVTMRCQPILGHNTVFWYRQTMMQGLELLAYFRNRAPLDDSGMPKDRFSAEMPDATLATLKIQPSEPRDSAVYFCASGLAGQGTAGAKNIQYFGAGTRLSVL.

V gene TRBV5-4 combines with J gene TRBJ2-4; D is possibly TRBD1 (6 bases). CDR1 is SGHNT, CDR2 YYREEE, per germline (reference sequence). Trimming removed 4 bases at V and 0 bases at J, with 14 bases between. The length of the CDR3 is 16 residues. The CDR3 DNA reads as TGTGCCAGCAGCCAACAAGGGGGAGTAGCCAAAAACATTCAGTACTTC. Translating gives CASSQQGGVAKNIQYF.

The chain joins TRBV2 to TRBJ1-1; no definite D call. CDR1 is SNHLY and CDR2 is FYNNEI in the germline V gene. Trimming shortened V by 6 bases and J by 11 bases, and 16 bases separated the two germline ends. This CDR3 is 12 amino acids long. Here the CDR3 reads CASRNDFPLAFF. The DNA of the CDR3 is TGTGCCAGCAGAAATGACTTTCCGTTGGCTTTCTTT.